This TCR beta chain was observed in a study of regulatory T cells in long-lasting Graves disease. CDR3 regions were amplified by Arm-PCR using iRepertoire HTBI primers to build TCR beta libraries. TCRdb independently ran MiXCR on the multiplex PCR reads; one entry per CDR3 protein. The data show a few hundred thousand distinct CDR3 sequences, with 10% to 15% seen just once and 15% to 20% held by the top ten. The time point: newly diagnosed GD, antithyroid drugs for less than 3 months. PBMCs provided the RNA from which the TCR library was made. Peripheral blood, roughly 8.1 milliliters of it, was drawn into EDTA tubes. Germline V gene data show CDR1 as LNHDA and CDR2 as SQIVND (reference sequence). V gave up 1 base and J gave up 3 bases; unmatched junction bases: 6. CDR3 length: 16 amino acids. This sample was also put to use in a study of T cells in Graves' hyperthyroidism and ophthalmopathy. Per that paper: Stability of Graves' hyperthyroidism was defined as absent ophthalmopathy progression within 18 months. Not enrolled were patients with uncontrolled infection, other autoimmune disease, pregnancy or lactation.

V usage is TRBV19 and J usage is TRBJ1-1, with 9 bases that match TRBD1. The sequenced sample was peripheral blood mononuclear cells (PBMCs), obtained at new diagnosis, from a patient treated with antithyroid drugs. This TCR was recovered from a woman in her late teens or twenties with Graves disease. The CDR3 nucleotides read TGTGCCAGTAGTATAGTACAGGGGGCGCGGGACACTGAAGCTTTCTTT. Its translation is CASSIVQGARDTEAFF.